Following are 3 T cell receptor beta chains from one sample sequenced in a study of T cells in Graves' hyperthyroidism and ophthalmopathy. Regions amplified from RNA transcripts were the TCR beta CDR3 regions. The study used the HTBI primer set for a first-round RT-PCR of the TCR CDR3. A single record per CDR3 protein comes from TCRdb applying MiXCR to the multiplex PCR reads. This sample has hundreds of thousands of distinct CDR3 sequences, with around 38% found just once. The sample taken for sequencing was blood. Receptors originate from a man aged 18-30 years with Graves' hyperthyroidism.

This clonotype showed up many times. CDR3 coding DNA: TGTGCCATCAGTCCCGGGGCTAGCGGACTTCAAGAGACCCAGTACTTC. Amino acid sequence: CAISPGASGLQETQYF. This rearrangement joins TRBV10-3 to TRBJ2-5; TRBD2 aligns across 7 bases. CDR3 size: 16 residues. Germline loops: CDR1 ENHRY, CDR2 SYGVKD. J lost 2 bases, V lost 5 bases, and 11 bases had no gene match.

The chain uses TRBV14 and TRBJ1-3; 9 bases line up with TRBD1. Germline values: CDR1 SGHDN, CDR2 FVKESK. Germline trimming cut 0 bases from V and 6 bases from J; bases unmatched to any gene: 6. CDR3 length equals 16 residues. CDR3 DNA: TGTGCCAGCAGCCAAGACTTTGGGACAGGGATAAACACCATATATTTT. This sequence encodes CASSQDFGTGINTIYF.

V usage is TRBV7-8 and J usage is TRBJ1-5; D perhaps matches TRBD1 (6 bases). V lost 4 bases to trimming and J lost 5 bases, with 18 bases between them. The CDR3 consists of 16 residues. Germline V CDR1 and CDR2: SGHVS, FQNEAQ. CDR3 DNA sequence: TGTGCCAGCAGCTATTACAAGGACAGCCCTTATCAGCCCCAGCATTTT. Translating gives CASSYYKDSPYQPQHF.